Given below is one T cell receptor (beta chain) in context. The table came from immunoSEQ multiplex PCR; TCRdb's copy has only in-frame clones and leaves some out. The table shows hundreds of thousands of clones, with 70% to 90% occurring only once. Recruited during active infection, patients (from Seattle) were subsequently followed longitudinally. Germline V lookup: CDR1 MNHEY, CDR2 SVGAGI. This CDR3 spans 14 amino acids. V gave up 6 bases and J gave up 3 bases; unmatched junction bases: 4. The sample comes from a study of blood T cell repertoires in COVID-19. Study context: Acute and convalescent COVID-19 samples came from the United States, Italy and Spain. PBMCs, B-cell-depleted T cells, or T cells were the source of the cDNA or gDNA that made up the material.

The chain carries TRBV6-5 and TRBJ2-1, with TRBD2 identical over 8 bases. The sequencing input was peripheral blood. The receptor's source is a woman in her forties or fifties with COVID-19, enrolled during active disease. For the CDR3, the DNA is TGTGCCAGCAGCTTACTAGCGGTCTACAATGAGCAGTTCTTC. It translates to CASSLLAVYNEQFF.